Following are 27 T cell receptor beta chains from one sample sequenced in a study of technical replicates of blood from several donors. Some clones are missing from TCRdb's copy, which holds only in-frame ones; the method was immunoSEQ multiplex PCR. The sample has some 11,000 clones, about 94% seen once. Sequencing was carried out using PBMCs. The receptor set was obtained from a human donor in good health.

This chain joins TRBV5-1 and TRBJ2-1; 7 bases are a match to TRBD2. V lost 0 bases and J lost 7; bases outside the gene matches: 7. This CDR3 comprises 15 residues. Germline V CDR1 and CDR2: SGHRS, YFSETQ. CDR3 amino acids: CASSLARGSGNEQFF. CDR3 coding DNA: TGCGCCAGCAGCTTGGCTCGCGGGAGCGGGAATGAGCAGTTCTTC.

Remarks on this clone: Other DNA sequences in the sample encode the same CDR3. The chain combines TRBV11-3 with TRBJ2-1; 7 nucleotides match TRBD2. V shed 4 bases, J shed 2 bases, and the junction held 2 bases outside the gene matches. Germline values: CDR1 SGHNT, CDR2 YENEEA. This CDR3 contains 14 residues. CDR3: CASSSGLAYNEQFF. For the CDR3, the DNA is TGTGCCAGCAGCTCTGGACTAGCCTACAATGAGCAGTTCTTC.

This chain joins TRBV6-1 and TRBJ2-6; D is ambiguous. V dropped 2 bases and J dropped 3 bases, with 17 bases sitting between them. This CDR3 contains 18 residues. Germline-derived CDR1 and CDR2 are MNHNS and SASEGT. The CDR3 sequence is CASSERERSSYGANVLTF. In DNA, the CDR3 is TGTGCCAGCAGTGAAAGAGAGAGGAGCTCTTATGGGGCCAACGTCCTGACTTTC.

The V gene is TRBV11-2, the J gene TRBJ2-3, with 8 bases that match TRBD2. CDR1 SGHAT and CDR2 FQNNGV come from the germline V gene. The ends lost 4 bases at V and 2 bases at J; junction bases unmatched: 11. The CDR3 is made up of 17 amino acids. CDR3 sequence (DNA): TGTGCCAGCAGCTCCATCAGGGTAGCGGGATACACAGATACGCAGTATTTT. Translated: CASSSIRVAGYTDTQYF.

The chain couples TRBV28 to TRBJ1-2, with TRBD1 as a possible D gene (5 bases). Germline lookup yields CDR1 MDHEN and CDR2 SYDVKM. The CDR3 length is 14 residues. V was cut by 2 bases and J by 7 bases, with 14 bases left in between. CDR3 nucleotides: TGTGCCAGCAGTTTAGAACAGGTCCGTTTTGGCTACACCTTC. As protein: CASSLEQVRFGYTF.

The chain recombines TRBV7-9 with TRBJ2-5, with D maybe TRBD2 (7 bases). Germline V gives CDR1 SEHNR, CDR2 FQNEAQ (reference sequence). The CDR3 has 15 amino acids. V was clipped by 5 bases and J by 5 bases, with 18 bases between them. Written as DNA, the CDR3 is TGTGCCAGCAGCCAACGGGGGGCACCACAGGAGACCCAGTACTTC. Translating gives CASSQRGAPQETQYF.

The CDR3 nucleotides read TGCAGCGTCGAGGACAGGGCAAATTTCTATGGCTACACCTTC. This translates into CSVEDRANFYGYTF. V usage is TRBV29-1 and J usage is TRBJ1-2; TRBD1 matches 8 bases. CDR1 is SQVTM and CDR2 is ANQGSEA in the germline V gene. Trimming took 6 bases from V and 4 from J; bases not matched to a gene: 10. The CDR3 runs 14 residues.

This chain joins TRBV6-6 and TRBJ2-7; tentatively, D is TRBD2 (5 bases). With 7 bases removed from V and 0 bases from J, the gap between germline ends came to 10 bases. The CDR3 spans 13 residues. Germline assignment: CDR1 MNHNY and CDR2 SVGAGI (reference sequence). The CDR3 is CASNPGSSYEQYF. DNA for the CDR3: TGTGCCAGCAACCCTGGGAGCTCCTACGAGCAGTACTTC.

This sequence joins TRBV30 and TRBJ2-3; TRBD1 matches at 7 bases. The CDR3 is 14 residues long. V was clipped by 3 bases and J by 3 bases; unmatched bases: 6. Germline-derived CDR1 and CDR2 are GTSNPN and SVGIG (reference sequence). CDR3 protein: CAWRDTGATDTQYF. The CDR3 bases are TGTGCCTGGAGAGATACAGGGGCGACAGATACGCAGTATTTT.

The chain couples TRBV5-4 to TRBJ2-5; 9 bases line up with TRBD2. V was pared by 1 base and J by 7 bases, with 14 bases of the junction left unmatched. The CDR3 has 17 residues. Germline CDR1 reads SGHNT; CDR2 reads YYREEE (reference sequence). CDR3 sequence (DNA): TGTGCCAGCAGCTTGTCCCTACTAGCGGGCGGGGCCGGGACCCAGTACTTC. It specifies CASSLSLLAGGAGTQYF. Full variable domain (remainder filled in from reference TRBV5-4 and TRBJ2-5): ETGVTQSPTHLIKTRGQQVTLRCSSQSGHNTVSWYQQALGQGPQFIFQYYREEENGRGNFPPRFSGLQFPNYSSELNVNALELDDSALYLCASSLSLLAGGAGTQYFGPGTRLLVL.

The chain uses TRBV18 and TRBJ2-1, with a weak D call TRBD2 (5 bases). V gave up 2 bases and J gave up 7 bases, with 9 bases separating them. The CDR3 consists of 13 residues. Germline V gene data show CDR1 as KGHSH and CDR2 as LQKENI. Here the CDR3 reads CASSPRPGNEQFF. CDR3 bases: TGTGCCAGCTCACCAAGGCCGGGGAATGAGCAGTTCTTC.

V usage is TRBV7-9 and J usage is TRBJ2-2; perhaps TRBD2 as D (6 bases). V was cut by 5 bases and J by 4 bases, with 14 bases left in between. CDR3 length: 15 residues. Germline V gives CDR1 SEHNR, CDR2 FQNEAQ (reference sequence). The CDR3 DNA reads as TGTGCCAGCAGCCTCCGGGACTTGAGCACCGGGGAGCTGTTTTTT. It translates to CASSLRDLSTGELFF.

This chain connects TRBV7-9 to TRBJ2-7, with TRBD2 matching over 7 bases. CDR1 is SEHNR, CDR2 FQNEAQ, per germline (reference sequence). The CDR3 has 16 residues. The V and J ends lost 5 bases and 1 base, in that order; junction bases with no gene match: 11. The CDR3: CASSSEFGRYSYEQYF. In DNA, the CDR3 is TGTGCCAGCAGCAGCGAATTCGGGAGGTATTCCTACGAGCAGTACTTC.

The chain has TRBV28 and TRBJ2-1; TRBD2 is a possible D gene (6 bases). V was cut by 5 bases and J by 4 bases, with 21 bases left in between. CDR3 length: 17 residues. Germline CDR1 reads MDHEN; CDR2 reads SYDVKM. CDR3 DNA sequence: TGTGCCAGCAGTCCACCCGGGTCCGGGAGTAAGTACAATGAGCAGTTCTTC. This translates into CASSPPGSGSKYNEQFF.

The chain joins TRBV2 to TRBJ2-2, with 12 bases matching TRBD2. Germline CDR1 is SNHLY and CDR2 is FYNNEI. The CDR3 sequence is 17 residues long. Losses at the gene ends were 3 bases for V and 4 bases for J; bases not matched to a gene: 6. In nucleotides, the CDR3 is TGTGCCAGCAGTGACCTACTAGCGGGAGGTCCCACCGGGGAGCTGTTTTTT. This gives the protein CASSDLLAGGPTGELFF.

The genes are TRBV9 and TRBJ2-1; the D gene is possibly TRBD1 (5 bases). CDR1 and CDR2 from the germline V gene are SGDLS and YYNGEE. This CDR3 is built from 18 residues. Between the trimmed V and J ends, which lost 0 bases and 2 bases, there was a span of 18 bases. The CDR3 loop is CASSVESQQATPYNEQFF. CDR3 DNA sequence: TGTGCCAGCAGCGTAGAATCCCAACAGGCCACCCCCTACAATGAGCAGTTCTTC.

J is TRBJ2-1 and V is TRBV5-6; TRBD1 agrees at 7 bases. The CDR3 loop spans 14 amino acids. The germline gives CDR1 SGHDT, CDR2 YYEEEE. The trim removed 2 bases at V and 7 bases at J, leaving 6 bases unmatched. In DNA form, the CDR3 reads TGTGCCAGCAGCTTCTACGACAGGGATAATGAGCAGTTCTTC. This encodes CASSFYDRDNEQFF.

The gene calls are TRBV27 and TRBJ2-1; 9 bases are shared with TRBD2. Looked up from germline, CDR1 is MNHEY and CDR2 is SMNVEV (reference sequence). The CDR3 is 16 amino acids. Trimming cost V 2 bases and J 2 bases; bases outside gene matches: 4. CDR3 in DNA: TGTGCCAGCAGTTTAGGGGTAGCGGGAGCCTACAATGAGCAGTTCTTC. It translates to CASSLGVAGAYNEQFF.

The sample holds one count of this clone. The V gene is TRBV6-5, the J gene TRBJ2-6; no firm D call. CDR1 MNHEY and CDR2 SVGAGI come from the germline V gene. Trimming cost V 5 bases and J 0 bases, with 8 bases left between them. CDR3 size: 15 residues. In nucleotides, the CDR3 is TGTGCCAGCAGTAACATGATCTCTGGGGCCAACGTCCTGACTTTC. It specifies CASSNMISGANVLTF.

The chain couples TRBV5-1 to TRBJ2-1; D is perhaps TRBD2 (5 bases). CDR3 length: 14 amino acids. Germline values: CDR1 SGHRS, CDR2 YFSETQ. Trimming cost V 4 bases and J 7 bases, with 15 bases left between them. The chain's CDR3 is CASSAGLEVNEQFF. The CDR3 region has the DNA TGCGCCAGCAGCGCGGGTCTAGAGGTTAATGAGCAGTTCTTC.

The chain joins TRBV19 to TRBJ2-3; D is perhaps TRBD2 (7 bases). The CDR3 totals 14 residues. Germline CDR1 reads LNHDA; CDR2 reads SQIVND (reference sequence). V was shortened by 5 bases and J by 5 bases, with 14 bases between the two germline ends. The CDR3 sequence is CASSASGGGDTQYF. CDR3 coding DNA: TGTGCCAGTAGTGCTAGCGGAGGGGGAGATACGCAGTATTTT.

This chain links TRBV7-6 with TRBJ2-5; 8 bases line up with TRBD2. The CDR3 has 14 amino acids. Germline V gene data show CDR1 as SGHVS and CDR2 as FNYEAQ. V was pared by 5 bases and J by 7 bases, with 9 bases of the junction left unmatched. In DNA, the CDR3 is TGTGCCAGCAGCCCCGGGGGACTAGGGGGGACCCAGTACTTC. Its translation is CASSPGGLGGTQYF. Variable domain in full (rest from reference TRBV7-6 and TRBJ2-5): GAGVSQSPRYKVTKRGQDVALRCDPISGHVSLYWYRQALGQGPEFLTYFNYEAQQDKSGLPNDRFSAERPEGSISTLTIQRTEQRDSAMYRCASSPGGLGGTQYFGPGTRLLVL.

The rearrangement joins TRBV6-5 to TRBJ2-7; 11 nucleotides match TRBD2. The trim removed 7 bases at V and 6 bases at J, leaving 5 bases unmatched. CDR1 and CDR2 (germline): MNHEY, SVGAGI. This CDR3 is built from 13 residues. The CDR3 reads CASMGTSGSEQYF. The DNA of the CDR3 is TGTGCCAGCATGGGAACTAGCGGGAGCGAGCAGTACTTC.

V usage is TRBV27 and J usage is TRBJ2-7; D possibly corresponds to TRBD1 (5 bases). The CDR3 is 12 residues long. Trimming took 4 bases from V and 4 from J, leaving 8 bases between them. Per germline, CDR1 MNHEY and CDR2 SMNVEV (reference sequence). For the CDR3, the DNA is TGTGCCAGCAGTTCTCAGGGATACGAGCAGTACTTC. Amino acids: CASSSQGYEQYF.

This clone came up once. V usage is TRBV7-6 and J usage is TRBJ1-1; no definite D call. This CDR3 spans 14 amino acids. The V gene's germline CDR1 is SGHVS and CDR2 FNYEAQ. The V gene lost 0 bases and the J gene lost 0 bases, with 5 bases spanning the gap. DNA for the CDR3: TGTGCCAGCAGCTTAGCGGCAGTGAACACTGAAGCTTTCTTT. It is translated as CASSLAAVNTEAFF.

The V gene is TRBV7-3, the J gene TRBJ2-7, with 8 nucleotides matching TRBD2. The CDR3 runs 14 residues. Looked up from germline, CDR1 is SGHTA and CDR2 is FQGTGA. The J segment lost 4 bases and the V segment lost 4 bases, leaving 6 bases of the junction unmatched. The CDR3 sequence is CASSWSGSSYEQYF. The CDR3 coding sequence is TGTGCCAGCAGCTGGAGCGGGAGTTCGTACGAGCAGTACTTC.

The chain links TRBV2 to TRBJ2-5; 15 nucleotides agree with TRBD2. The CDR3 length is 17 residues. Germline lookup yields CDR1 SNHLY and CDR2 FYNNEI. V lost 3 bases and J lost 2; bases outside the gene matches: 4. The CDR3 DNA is TGTGCCAGCAGTGATTTGGGGACTAGCGGGAGGCAAGAGACCCAGTACTTC. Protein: CASSDLGTSGRQETQYF.